A single sample gave rise to the 25 T cell receptor beta chains below, sequenced in a study of blood T cell repertoires in COVID-19. TCRdb keeps only in-frame clones here, not all; method: immunoSEQ multiplex PCR. The sample shows some 97,000 clones, about 89% of them seen only once. The specimen sequenced was peripheral blood. Receptor source: a man over 45 with active COVID-19.

This clone was picked up one time. The chain uses TRBV27 and TRBJ2-1; 10 bases line up with TRBD1. With 6 bases clipped from V and 4 bases from J, the junction kept 3 bases outside the gene matches. Germline V lookup: CDR1 MNHEY, CDR2 SMNVEV (reference sequence). The CDR3 spans 14 residues. The CDR3 DNA is TGTGCCAGCAGCCGGGACAGGGGTTACAATGAGCAGTTCTTC. Its protein product is CASSRDRGYNEQFF.

V gene TRBV11-2 combines with J gene TRBJ2-3, with TRBD1 as a possible D gene (7 bases). This CDR3 region has 17 residues. The V end lost 1 base, the J end lost 3 bases, and 17 bases lay between the germline ends. Germline CDR1 is SGHAT and CDR2 is FQNNGV. Written as DNA, the CDR3 is TGTGCCAGCAGCTTAGGGAGGGGGCAAAAAAAGACAGATACGCAGTATTTT. Translated, it gives CASSLGRGQKKTDTQYF.

For the CDR3, the DNA is TGCGCCAGCAGCTCCCAGACTAGCGGGTGGACCTACAATGAGCAGTTCTTC. It codes for CASSSQTSGWTYNEQFF. The rearrangement uses TRBV5-1 and TRBJ2-1, with TRBD2 identical over 10 bases. CDR1 SGHRS and CDR2 YFSETQ come from the germline V gene. The CDR3 runs to 17 residues. The ends lost 3 bases at V and 2 bases at J; junction bases unmatched: 8.

The rearrangement uses TRBV7-3 and TRBJ2-1, with 12 bases lining up with TRBD2. This CDR3 is built from 17 residues. Per the germline V gene, CDR1 is SGHTA and CDR2 is FQGTGA. After removal of 4 bases from V and 4 bases from J, the junction contained 8 bases not matched to a gene. The CDR3 nucleotides read TGTGCCAGCAGCTCAGTAACCGGACTAGCGGGGTACAATGAGCAGTTCTTC. As protein: CASSSVTGLAGYNEQFF.

V usage is TRBV3-1 (or the pseudogene TRBV3-2) and J usage is TRBJ2-5; possible D gene TRBD2, 6 bases. Per the germline V gene, CDR1 is LGHDT and CDR2 is YNNKEL (reference sequence). The CDR3 contains 16 residues. Trimming stripped 0 bases from V and 2 bases from J, with 13 bases between. CDR3 residues: CASSQDLESGQETQYF. For the CDR3, the DNA is TGTGCCAGCAGCCAAGATCTAGAAAGCGGGCAAGAGACCCAGTACTTC.

This clone was picked up one time. The V call is TRBV5-4, the J call TRBJ2-5; D possibly corresponds to TRBD2 (6 bases). Between the trimmed V and J ends, which lost 2 bases and 6 bases, there was a span of 14 bases. Germline-derived CDR1 and CDR2 are SGHNT and YYREEE (reference sequence). CDR3 length equals 14 residues. The CDR3 spells CASSLPGGEQTQYF. The CDR3 DNA is TGTGCCAGCAGCTTACCTGGAGGGGAGCAGACCCAGTACTTC.

CDR3 in DNA: TGTGCCAGCAGTCGGACAGGGGGTTGGGAGACCCAGTACTTC. Its translation is CASSRTGGWETQYF. The genes are TRBV6-5 and TRBJ2-5, with 10 bases that match TRBD1. The germline V gene has CDR1 MNHEY and CDR2 SVGAGI. J lost 5 bases, V lost 5 bases, and 5 bases had no gene match. The CDR3 length is 14 residues.

The chain carries TRBV27 and TRBJ1-1; 8 bases match TRBD1. This CDR3 has 16 residues. Germline V lookup: CDR1 MNHEY, CDR2 SMNVEV (reference sequence). V shed 6 bases, J shed 0 bases, and the junction held 9 bases outside the gene matches. The CDR3 region has the DNA TGTGCCAGCAGGAGGCAGGGGGCCGTAATGAACACTGAAGCTTTCTTT. Amino acid sequence: CASRRQGAVMNTEAFF.

This chain connects TRBV2 to TRBJ1-1; 9 bases line up with TRBD1. This CDR3 has 11 residues. Germline-derived CDR1 and CDR2 are SNHLY and FYNNEI. J gave up 5 bases and V 10 bases, and 2 bases lay outside the gene matches. This CDR3 reads CATGQGTEAFF. CDR3 nucleotide sequence: TGTGCCACGGGACAGGGTACTGAAGCTTTCTTT.

This clone was observed once. The chain links TRBV18 to TRBJ1-2; 8 nucleotides agree with TRBD1. The CDR3 consists of 18 residues. The V gene end was trimmed by 3 bases and the J gene end by 6 bases; junction bases not matched to a gene: 18. Germline V gives CDR1 KGHSH, CDR2 LQKENI. The CDR3 protein is CASSPATGALSRGDGYTF. CDR3 sequence (DNA): TGTGCCAGCTCACCGGCGACAGGGGCCTTGTCAAGGGGTGATGGCTACACCTTC.

The rearrangement uses TRBV7-9 and TRBJ1-4, with TRBD1 matching over 7 bases. The CDR3 has 14 amino acids. J lost 4 bases, V lost 8 bases, and 7 bases had no gene match. Germline lookup yields CDR1 SEHNR and CDR2 FQNEAQ (reference sequence). The chain's CDR3 is CASSKGAFNEKLFF. CDR3 nucleotide sequence: TGTGCCAGCTCAAAGGGGGCGTTTAATGAAAAACTGTTTTTT.

This sequence joins TRBV12-5 and TRBJ2-1; possible D gene TRBD2, 6 bases. CDR1 LGHNT and CDR2 FRNRAP come from the germline V gene. This CDR3 region has 15 residues. V was clipped by 6 bases and J by 0 bases, with 12 bases between them. This CDR3 reads CASGPRDFSYNEQFF. CDR3 DNA sequence: TGTGCTAGTGGGCCCCGGGACTTCTCCTACAATGAGCAGTTCTTC.

The chain links TRBV28 to TRBJ1-2; 9 nucleotides align to TRBD1. The germline gives CDR1 MDHEN, CDR2 SYDVKM. The CDR3 covers 13 residues. The ends lost 5 bases at V and 11 bases at J; junction bases unmatched: 9. The DNA for the CDR3 is TGTGCCAGCAGTCGCTCTGACAGGGGGGGTTACACCTTC. Protein sequence: CASSRSDRGGYTF.

This clone was detected only a few times. The rearrangement uses TRBV19 and TRBJ1-2; no clear D gene. The CDR3 is 13 amino acids. Trimming removed 3 bases from V and 4 bases from J, with 9 bases in between. Germline CDR1 and CDR2: LNHDA and SQIVND (reference sequence). CDR3 loop: CASSMSEIYGYTF. In DNA form, the CDR3 reads TGTGCCAGTAGTATGTCAGAAATCTATGGCTACACCTTC.

The chain uses TRBV6-5 and TRBJ1-1; D remains unclear. The V end was cut by 7 bases, the J end by 0 bases, with 15 bases between. Germline V lookup: CDR1 MNHEY, CDR2 SVGAGI. The CDR3 totals 15 residues. The CDR3 bases are TGTGCCAGCACTGGAAGATCAGGTATGAACACTGAAGCTTTCTTT. It codes for CASTGRSGMNTEAFF.

This clone appeared a few times. The chain uses TRBV5-6 and TRBJ1-2; no definite D call. The V gene's germline CDR1 is SGHDT and CDR2 YYEEEE. The V and J ends lost 0 bases and 4 bases respectively, with 10 bases between them. The CDR3 sequence is 14 residues long. The CDR3 DNA follows: TGTGCCAGCAGCTTGGGTGCTGGTAGCTATGGCTACACCTTC. Its protein product is CASSLGAGSYGYTF.

This chain uses TRBV28 with TRBJ1-6; D is uncertain. The CDR3 loop spans 15 amino acids. Germline loops: CDR1 MDHEN, CDR2 SYDVKM. V was clipped by 6 bases and J by 9 bases, with 18 bases between them. This CDR3 reads CASRVRAGWGSPLHF. The CDR3 DNA reads TGTGCCAGCAGGGTGAGGGCGGGGTGGGGTTCACCCCTCCACTTT.

This clone was recorded only once. V and J are TRBV19 and TRBJ2-2; D is possibly TRBD1 (5 bases). Germline-derived CDR1 and CDR2 are LNHDA and SQIVND (reference sequence). V shed 5 bases and J shed 4 bases, with 14 bases lying between them. This CDR3 region has 15 residues. This chain's CDR3 is CASSEVRTPTGELFF. As DNA, the CDR3 is TGTGCCAGTAGTGAGGTGAGGACACCCACCGGGGAGCTGTTTTTT.

The CDR3 nucleotides are TGTGCCAGTAGTATATCTCAGGGGAACACTGAAGCTTTCTTT. It translates to CASSISQGNTEAFF. V is TRBV19 and J is TRBJ1-1, with D perhaps TRBD1 (5 bases). Germline loops: CDR1 LNHDA, CDR2 SQIVND (reference sequence). Trimming shortened V by 2 bases and J by 1 base, and 8 bases separated the two germline ends. The CDR3 totals 14 residues.

V is TRBV5-1 and J is TRBJ2-6, with TRBD1 matching 9 bases. V was pared by 4 bases and J by 0 bases, with 14 bases of the junction left unmatched. CDR1 is SGHRS, CDR2 YFSETQ, per germline. There are 20 residues in the CDR3. CDR3 in DNA: TGCGCCAGCAGCACCTCCGGGACAGGGAGAATTGGCTCTGGGGCCAACGTCCTGACTTTC. Translation gives CASSTSGTGRIGSGANVLTF.

V and J are TRBV14 and TRBJ2-7; D remains unclear. CDR1 and CDR2 from the germline V gene are SGHDN and FVKESK. CDR3 length: 11 residues. Trimming shortened V by 4 bases and J by 4 bases, and 5 bases separated the two germline ends. CDR3 nucleotides: TGTGCCAGCAGCCTCGGGTACGAGCAGTACTTC. Encoded protein: CASSLGYEQYF.

The CDR3 DNA is TGTGCCAGTAGTCGTACTGGGACAGGGCTTGCAGATACGCAGTATTTT. Its protein is CASSRTGTGLADTQYF. The genes are TRBV19 and TRBJ2-3; 9 bases are shared with TRBD1. Germline V CDR1 and CDR2: LNHDA, SQIVND (reference sequence). V dropped 5 bases and J dropped 4; count of bases not matched to a gene: 10. The CDR3 totals 16 residues.

V usage is TRBV2 and J usage is TRBJ2-5; 8 nucleotides line up with TRBD2. Germline V gives CDR1 SNHLY, CDR2 FYNNEI. V shed 3 bases, J shed 4 bases, and the junction held 4 bases outside the gene matches. CDR3 length equals 14 residues. The CDR3 loop reads CASSDSGAPETQYF. CDR3 DNA: TGTGCCAGCAGTGATAGCGGGGCGCCAGAGACCCAGTACTTC.

This clone came up once. The genes are TRBV12-5 and TRBJ2-7; 7 bases align to TRBD1. Germline CDR1 LGHNT, CDR2 FRNRAP. The CDR3 is made up of 14 amino acids. After removal of 5 bases from V and 4 bases from J, the junction contained 8 bases not matched to a gene. CDR3 residues: CASGLRQGGYEQYF. CDR3 DNA sequence: TGTGCTAGTGGTCTGAGACAGGGTGGGTACGAGCAGTACTTC.

This sequence joins TRBV19 and TRBJ1-5; D is possibly TRBD1 (6 bases). V shed 9 bases and J shed 4 bases, with 13 bases lying between them. CDR1 LNHDA and CDR2 SQIVND come from the germline V gene (reference sequence). The CDR3 consists of 13 residues. CDR3 in DNA: TGTGCCAGCCATGGACAGACTAATCAGCCCCAGCATTTT. Amino acids: CASHGQTNQPQHF.